The entry below describes one T cell receptor beta chain. Its antigen is as yet unknown. This CDR3 has 14 amino acids. V was cut by 3 bases and J by 1 base, with 7 bases left in between. Germline-derived CDR1 and CDR2 are WSHSY and SAAADI. Assay: immunoSEQ multiplex PCR; the TCRdb copy retains only in-frame clones and omits some. The sample contains 35,000 to 55,000 clones, roughly 80% of which appear only once. The data derive from a study of a mutant IDH1 vaccine in newly diagnosed glioma. Study-wide context: Following radiotherapy alone, or alongside temozolomide cycles, vaccination was started after an interval of 4-6 weeks. Treated patients, averaging roughly 40 years, were roughly 62% male and around 40% female. Before enrollment, the patients had been treated with radiotherapy alone, temozolomide alone, or both together. Most of them had received both. Study-level results: Overall, 93.3% of patients had vaccine-induced immune responses.

The time point is: week 23, last vaccination. Topical imiquimod accompanied each vaccine dose, which consisted of 300 ug of mutant IDH1 20-mer peptide. The material sequenced was PBMCs, taken from a glioma patient whose treatment included an IDH1 peptide vaccine. The sequence came from a woman aged 18-35 years with glioma. Some clones in this sample may be carry-over from other donors' samples. This chain connects TRBV10-2 to TRBJ2-1, with unresolved D. CDR3 DNA sequence: TGCGCCAGCAGTGAAATCAATTCCTACAATGAGCAGTTCTTC. Encoded protein: CASSEINSYNEQFF.